This TCR beta chain was sequenced in a study of blood T cell repertoires in COVID-19. The CDR3 is made up of 16 amino acids. Germline loops: CDR1 LGHNA, CDR2 YSLEER. The trim removed 6 bases at V and 6 bases at J, leaving 11 bases unmatched. Clones were read by immunoSEQ multiplex PCR, and TCRdb kept only the in-frame ones, dropping some. The sample gives 400,000 to 550,000 clones, 70% to 90% of which show up once; approximately 2% is in the top ten. The sample was PBMCs or T cells enriched from blood (not recorded which). The chain recombines TRBV4-3 with TRBJ1-6, with 7 nucleotides matching TRBD1. The clonotype was recovered from a young woman with acute COVID-19. The CDR3 sequence: CASRSSGDSLNSPLHF. The CDR3 coding sequence is TGCGCCAGCAGAAGTTCGGGGGACAGCCTTAATTCACCCCTCCACTTT.